The 25 T cell receptor beta chains listed next were all sequenced from one sample in a study of control samples from healthy donors and cancer patients. Here immunoSEQ multiplex PCR was the method, and the copy in TCRdb shows in-frame clones only, minus some. This table holds approximately 100,000 clones, 90% found once. Sequencing was done on a sample of blood. The receptors originated from a human donor in good health. The donor label of this sample is uncertain.

The chain employs TRBV24-1 and TRBJ1-1, with D unresolved. The CDR3 is made up of 13 amino acids. Germline CDR1 reads KGHDR; CDR2 reads SFDVKD. V lost 0 bases and J 11 bases, leaving 12 bases between the germline ends. In DNA, the CDR3 is TGTGCCACCAGTGATTTGAACAGCCCCGAGGCTTTCTTT. Translation: CATSDLNSPEAFF.

The rearrangement uses TRBV6-5 and TRBJ1-1, with a possible D match to TRBD1 (5 bases). Trimming left V 7 bases short and J 2 bases short, with 17 bases between. Germline CDR1 reads MNHEY; CDR2 reads SVGAGI. The CDR3 loop spans 15 amino acids. Here the CDR3 DNA reads TGTGCCAGCACCGAATTCGGACACACTAACACTGAAGCTTTCTTT. It yields the protein CASTEFGHTNTEAFF.

The CDR3 sequence: CASSLPATNEKLFF. DNA of the CDR3: TGTGCCAGCAGCTTGCCCGCAACTAATGAAAAACTGTTTTTT. The chain couples TRBV5-5 to TRBJ1-4; D is unresolved. The CDR3 consists of 14 residues. The V and J ends lost 1 base and 0 bases respectively, with 4 bases between them. Germline V lookup: CDR1 SGHKS, CDR2 YYEKEE (reference sequence).

The genes are TRBV27 and TRBJ1-3, with a weak D call TRBD1 (5 bases). The CDR3 covers 16 residues. Germline V lookup: CDR1 MNHEY, CDR2 SMNVEV (reference sequence). Between the trimmed V and J ends, which lost 2 bases and 0 bases, there was a span of 11 bases. The DNA for the CDR3 is TGTGCCAGCAGTTTAAGGATGACAGACTCTGGAAACACCATATATTTT. The encoded protein is CASSLRMTDSGNTIYF.

The rearrangement joins TRBV25-1 to TRBJ1-1; D is unclear. Trimming stripped 3 bases from V and 3 bases from J, with 5 bases between. The CDR3 totals 12 residues. Germline V CDR1 and CDR2: MGHDK, SYGVNS. CDR3 sequence reads: CASSDWDTEAFF. CDR3 DNA: TGTGCCAGCAGTGACTGGGACACTGAAGCTTTCTTT.

The V and J genes are TRBV29-1 and TRBJ1-4; weak D call: TRBD1 (5 bases). With 6 bases removed from V and 5 bases from J, the gap between germline ends came to 13 bases. Germline V gene lookup returns CDR1 SQVTM and CDR2 ANQGSEA. CDR3 length: 13 residues. CDR3: CSVEQDLNEKLFF. The CDR3 DNA sequence: TGCAGCGTCGAACAGGACCTGAATGAAAAACTGTTTTTT.

The rearrangement joins TRBV19 to TRBJ1-1, with D tentatively TRBD1 (6 bases). Germline CDR1 reads LNHDA; CDR2 reads SQIVND (reference sequence). V was pared by 4 bases and J by 5 bases, with 20 bases between. CDR3 length: 16 residues. The CDR3 sequence is CASSTPGLVRGTEAFF. The CDR3 DNA sequence: TGTGCCAGTAGTACCCCCGGTTTGGTCAGGGGAACTGAAGCTTTCTTT.

This clone came up a few times. The rearrangement joins TRBV3-1 (or the pseudogene TRBV3-2) to TRBJ1-2; D gene unclear. This CDR3 has 14 residues. V dropped 4 bases and J dropped 7 bases, with 16 bases sitting between them. Germline CDR1 and CDR2: LGHDT and YNNKEL (reference sequence). CDR3 nucleotide sequence: TGTGCCAGCAGCCGGATGACCCTCACTGTTGGCTACACCTTC. Residues: CASSRMTLTVGYTF.

This chain links TRBV15 with TRBJ1-5; D may be TRBD1 (5 bases). Germline V CDR1 and CDR2: LNHNV, YYDKDF (reference sequence). The CDR3 has 16 amino acids. Trimming took 0 bases from V and 3 from J, leaving 12 bases between them. The CDR3 nucleotides are TGTGCCACCAGCAGAGATCAGAGGGGTATCAATCAGCCCCAGCATTTT. Translated, it gives CATSRDQRGINQPQHF.

The chain employs TRBV27 and TRBJ2-5, with TRBD1 as a possible D gene (5 bases). The ends were cut back, 7 bases at V and 7 bases at J, with 16 bases in the middle. CDR3 size: 13 residues. CDR1 and CDR2 (germline): MNHEY, SMNVEV (reference sequence). This CDR3 reads CASKLQGSGTQYF. The CDR3 DNA sequence: TGTGCCAGCAAACTTCAGGGCTCGGGGACCCAGTACTTC.

The rearrangement uses TRBV6-5 and TRBJ2-3; D ambiguous. CDR1 is MNHEY, CDR2 SVGAGI, per germline. V lost 2 bases and J lost 5, with 11 bases in between. This CDR3 comprises 14 residues. CDR3 loop: CASSYRVDGDTQYF. In DNA, the CDR3 is TGTGCCAGCAGTTACAGGGTCGACGGAGATACGCAGTATTTT.

CDR3 sequence reads: CASSPPLSTDTQYF. In DNA, the CDR3 is TGTGCCAGCAGCCCCCCTCTTAGCACAGATACGCAGTATTTT. The chain joins TRBV5-5 to TRBJ2-3; D remains ambiguous. Trimming took 4 bases from V and 0 from J, leaving 9 bases between them. The CDR3 is 14 residues long. Per germline, CDR1 SGHKS and CDR2 YYEKEE (reference sequence).

The rearrangement links TRBV3-1 (or the pseudogene TRBV3-2) to TRBJ2-4; D gene uncertain. Between the trimmed V and J ends, which lost 0 bases and 5 bases, there was a span of 8 bases. The CDR3 is 14 residues long. CDR1 is LGHDT, CDR2 YNNKEL, per germline (reference sequence). The CDR3 loop reads CASSQDRFQNIQYF. CDR3 coding DNA: TGTGCCAGCAGCCAAGATCGCTTTCAAAACATTCAGTACTTC.

The chain uses TRBV6-2 or TRBV6-3 and TRBJ1-1; 8 bases are a match to TRBD1. CDR3 length: 15 amino acids. The germline gives CDR1 MNHEY, CDR2 SVGEGT. V was clipped by 4 bases and J by 5 bases; unmatched bases: 9. The CDR3: CASSSTHRGMTEAFF. Written as DNA, the CDR3 is TGTGCCAGCAGTTCCACCCACAGGGGGATGACTGAAGCTTTCTTT.

The chain combines TRBV5-1 with TRBJ1-1; perhaps TRBD1 as D (5 bases). This CDR3 contains 14 residues. V dropped 3 bases and J dropped 5 bases, with 14 bases sitting between them. Germline values: CDR1 SGHRS, CDR2 YFSETQ. The CDR3 protein is CASSSGTISTEAFF. The CDR3 coding sequence is TGCGCCAGCAGCTCCGGGACGATTTCAACTGAAGCTTTCTTT. Filled out from reference TRBV5-1 and TRBJ1-1, the complete variable domain reads KAGVTQTPRYLIKTRGQQVTLSCSPISGHRSVSWYQQTPGQGLQFLFEYFSETQRNKGNFPGRFSGRQFSNSRSEMNVSTLELGDSALYLCASSSGTISTEAFFGQGTRLTVV.

The chain employs TRBV28 and TRBJ1-2, with a tentative D call TRBD1 (5 bases). This CDR3 is 12 amino acids long. Trimming cost V 6 bases and J 4 bases, with 9 bases left between them. Germline-derived CDR1 and CDR2 are MDHEN and SYDVKM. The CDR3 spells CASRPDSYGYTF. CDR3 bases: TGTGCCAGCAGACCTGACAGCTATGGCTACACCTTC.

The chain uses TRBV6-5 and TRBJ1-2; D gene ambiguous. The CDR3 is 16 residues long. Germline CDR1 reads MNHEY; CDR2 reads SVGAGI. The ends were cut back, 0 bases at V and 3 bases at J, with 14 bases in the middle. CDR3 nucleotide sequence: TGTGCCAGCAGTTACTCGAGACTCGATCAGCACTATGGCTACACCTTC. Its protein is CASSYSRLDQHYGYTF.

The chain combines TRBV3-1 (or the pseudogene TRBV3-2) with TRBJ1-6, with D uncertain. The CDR3 extends over 17 amino acids. Germline V CDR1 and CDR2: LGHDT, YNNKEL (reference sequence). Trimming removed 3 bases from V and 4 bases from J, with 16 bases in between. The CDR3 DNA sequence: TGTGCCAGCAGCCACTCGTCCTCCTCCAAATATAATTCACCCCTCCACTTT. Its translation is CASSHSSSSKYNSPLHF.

This chain's CDR3 is CASSLQGTGGLGRAFF. The DNA for the CDR3 is TGTGCCAGCAGTTTACAAGGGACAGGGGGCTTGGGTCGAGCTTTCTTT. The chain uses TRBV6-5 and TRBJ1-1, with 12 bases fitting TRBD1. Germline loops: CDR1 MNHEY, CDR2 SVGAGI. The CDR3 contains 16 residues. The V segment lost 4 bases and the J segment 10 bases; nucleotides outside the gene matches: 13.

The chain is built from TRBV5-4 and TRBJ2-2; 8 nucleotides agree with TRBD2. Germline CDR1 SGHNT, CDR2 YYREEE (reference sequence). The CDR3 is made up of 14 amino acids. Losses at the gene ends were 4 bases for V and 5 bases for J; bases not matched to a gene: 4. CDR3 in DNA: TGTGCCAGCAGCAGGGCTAGCGGGACCGGGGAGCTGTTTTTT. This sequence encodes CASSRASGTGELFF.

The genes are TRBV5-1 and TRBJ2-7, with D maybe TRBD2 (5 bases). The CDR3 consists of 14 residues. With 0 bases removed from V and 3 bases from J, the gap between germline ends came to 10 bases. CDR1 SGHRS and CDR2 YFSETQ come from the germline V gene. CDR3 loop: CASSLAEGHYEQYF. CDR3 DNA: TGCGCCAGCAGCTTGGCCGAGGGTCACTACGAGCAGTACTTC.

The chain employs TRBV12-3 or TRBV12-4 and TRBJ2-1; 7 nucleotides match TRBD1. The CDR3 contains 13 residues. V lost 5 bases, J lost 7 bases, and 5 bases stayed unmatched. The CDR3 protein is CASSLGTVNEQFF. CDR3 in DNA: TGTGCCAGCAGTCTCGGGACAGTGAATGAGCAGTTCTTC.

The rearrangement uses TRBV29-1 and TRBJ2-2; possible D gene TRBD2, 7 bases. V was shortened by 8 bases and J by 7 bases, with 20 bases between the two germline ends. Germline assignment: CDR1 SQVTM and CDR2 ANQGSEA. The CDR3 loop spans 14 amino acids. CDR3 region: CSCLGGPTGGELFF. Here the CDR3 DNA reads TGCAGCTGTCTGGGGGGGCCGACGGGCGGGGAGCTGTTTTTT.

This chain links TRBV6-5 with TRBJ2-7; 8 nucleotides agree with TRBD1. Germline V lookup: CDR1 MNHEY, CDR2 SVGAGI. CDR3 length: 13 residues. V gave up 4 bases and J gave up 3 bases; unmatched junction bases: 2. The CDR3 reads CASSSGQGYEQYF. CDR3 bases: TGTGCCAGCAGTTCCGGACAGGGCTACGAGCAGTACTTC.

The rearrangement links TRBV19 to TRBJ1-3, with D hard to call. Per germline, CDR1 LNHDA and CDR2 SQIVND (reference sequence). V dropped 1 base and J dropped 4 bases, with 11 bases sitting between them. The CDR3 has 15 residues. The CDR3: CASSIVAGSGNTIYF. In nucleotides, the CDR3 is TGTGCCAGTAGTATAGTTGCCGGGAGCGGAAACACCATATATTTT.